This T cell receptor beta chain was observed in a study of blood T cell repertoires in COVID-19. About the research overall: The origin of the acute and convalescent COVID-19 samples was the United States, Italy and Spain. The cDNA or gDNA used as material had been derived from T cells, B-cell-depleted T cells, or PBMCs.

The CDR3 length is 12 residues. CDR1 and CDR2 (germline): MGHDK, SYGVNS. V lost 6 bases to trimming and J lost 11 bases; unmatched junction nucleotides: 9. Under the authors' procedure: Amplification of reference gene primers provided the estimated nucleated cell counts. The repertoire was sequenced with immunoSEQ multiplex PCR; TCRdb's copy has only in-frame clones and lacks some. The DNA was the basis for D and trimming; V, J and clone size are from that table. The sample lists 35,000 to 50,000 clones; around 89% were seen once. The sample consisted of peripheral blood. The source of this sequence is a man in his forties or fifties with active COVID-19. This sequence joins TRBV25-1 and TRBJ1-2, with 7 bases that match TRBD1. CDR3 in DNA: TGTGCCAGCAGCGAGGGACAGACTTTATACACCTTC. Its protein product is CASSEGQTLYTF.